The 23 T cell receptor beta chains listed next were all sequenced from one sample in a study of blood T cell repertoires in COVID-19. Measured with immunoSEQ multiplex PCR; TCRdb has only the in-frame clones, and not every one. The sample records over 55,000 clones, 88% being singletons. The sample consisted of peripheral blood. These receptors all stem from a human donor in a cohort sampled during active COVID-19.

The chain has TRBV11-2 and TRBJ2-5; D remains ambiguous. The germline gives CDR1 SGHAT, CDR2 FQNNGV. Deletions cut 2 bases from V and 9 bases from J, with 10 bases between. The CDR3 length is 12 residues. The CDR3 loop reads CASSLYGLAQYF. The CDR3 region has the DNA TGTGCCAGCAGCTTATACGGGTTGGCCCAGTACTTC.

The chain employs TRBV28 and TRBJ2-7; tentative D call: TRBD2 (6 bases). With 1 base removed from V and 5 bases from J, the gap between germline ends came to 15 bases. CDR3 size: 15 residues. Germline CDR1 MDHEN, CDR2 SYDVKM. This CDR3 is CASSLLAVVTNEQYF. In nucleotides, the CDR3 is TGTGCCAGCAGTTTATTAGCGGTGGTAACGAACGAGCAGTACTTC.

The J gene is TRBJ1-3, the V gene TRBV6-6, with TRBD1 matching 7 bases. With 5 bases clipped from V and 0 bases from J, the junction kept 4 bases outside the gene matches. Germline V CDR1 and CDR2: MNHNY, SVGAGI (reference sequence). CDR3 length: 15 residues. CDR3 region: CASSKGTVSGNTIYF. As DNA, the CDR3 is TGTGCCAGCAGTAAGGGGACAGTCTCTGGAAACACCATATATTTT.

This clone was found once. The V and J genes are TRBV7-2 and TRBJ2-5; D gene uncertain. V lost 2 bases, J lost 1 base, and 8 bases lay in between. The CDR3 spans 14 residues. CDR1 is SGHTA and CDR2 is FQGNSA in the germline V gene. Here the CDR3 DNA reads TGTGCCAGCAGCTTATCAGAGGCCCAAGAGACCCAGTACTTC. Translation gives CASSLSEAQETQYF.

This rearrangement joins TRBV5-1 to TRBJ2-2; TRBD1 or TRBD2 may be the D gene (9 bases each). The CDR3 totals 19 residues. Trimming shortened V by 5 bases and J by 4 bases, and 27 bases separated the two germline ends. Germline assignment: CDR1 SGHRS and CDR2 YFSETQ. This chain's CDR3 is CASRWRDRVLAGATGELFF. The CDR3 DNA follows: TGCGCCAGCAGGTGGAGGGACAGGGTCTTAGCGGGAGCCACCGGGGAGCTGTTTTTT.

This chain uses TRBV19 with TRBJ2-7; TRBD2 agrees at 7 bases. Looked up from germline, CDR1 is LNHDA and CDR2 is SQIVND (reference sequence). Trimming removed 6 bases from V and 1 base from J; junction bases left unmatched: 6. This CDR3 region has 14 residues. The chain's CDR3 is CASSPGLKSYEQYF. In DNA, the CDR3 is TGTGCCAGTAGCCCGGGACTAAAGTCCTACGAGCAGTACTTC.

This rearrangement joins TRBV15 to TRBJ1-2, with D perhaps TRBD1 (5 bases). The germline V gene encodes CDR1 LNHNV and CDR2 YYDKDF (reference sequence). Trimming left V 0 bases short and J 4 bases short, with 18 bases between. The CDR3 runs to 17 residues. For the CDR3, the DNA is TGTGCCACCAGCAGAGACGGGGGGAGAAGTACCCTCTATGGCTACACCTTC. Amino acids: CATSRDGGRSTLYGYTF.

V gene TRBV6-5 combines with J gene TRBJ2-1; tentative D call: TRBD1 (6 bases). The germline CDR1 and CDR2 sequences are MNHEY and SVGAGI. This CDR3 region has 13 residues. The ends were cut back, 6 bases at V and 4 bases at J, with 10 bases in the middle. Here the CDR3 reads CASRPGQYNEQFF. CDR3 bases: TGTGCCAGCAGACCCGGACAGTACAATGAGCAGTTCTTC.

This clone was counted between two and nine times. The chain has TRBV4-1 and TRBJ2-6; TRBD2 is a possible D gene (6 bases). The germline V and J ends were trimmed by 0 bases and 5 bases, with 23 bases remaining between them. The CDR3 has 20 amino acids. The germline gives CDR1 MGHRA, CDR2 YSYEKL. The CDR3 nucleotides are TGCGCCAGCAGCCAAGATTATTGGGGTAGCGGACCCCCTCGGGCCAACGTCCTGACTTTC. Amino acids: CASSQDYWGSGPPRANVLTF.

The chain has TRBV7-2 and TRBJ2-7; 8 nucleotides agree with TRBD1. The germline V gene has CDR1 SGHTA and CDR2 FQGNSA. After removal of 2 bases from V and 1 base from J, the junction contained 1 base not matched to a gene. The CDR3 has 14 amino acids. The CDR3 loop is CASSLRTGSYEQYF. DNA of the CDR3: TGTGCCAGCAGCTTAAGGACAGGGTCCTACGAGCAGTACTTC. Using reference TRBV7-2 and TRBJ2-7 for the parts outside the CDR3, the full variable domain is GAGVSQSPSNKVTEKGKDVELRCDPISGHTALYWYRQSLGQGLEFLIYFQGNSAPDKSGLPSDRFSAERTGGSVSTLTIQRTQQEDSAVYLCASSLRTGSYEQYFGPGTRLTVT.

The table lists this clone with a count of one. This sequence joins TRBV9 and TRBJ1-1, with D possibly matching TRBD1 (6 bases). The V and J ends lost 3 bases and 7 bases respectively, with 13 bases between them. Germline-derived CDR1 and CDR2 are SGDLS and YYNGEE. The CDR3 is 13 amino acids. The CDR3 here is CASSGQGNGEAFF. The CDR3 bases are TGTGCCAGCAGCGGGCAGGGGAACGGTGAAGCTTTCTTT. Together with reference TRBV9 and TRBJ1-1, the CDR3 gives the full variable domain: DSGVTQTPKHLITATGQRVTLRCSPRSGDLSVYWYQQSLDQGLQFLIQYYNGEERAKGNILERFSAQQFPDLHSELNLSSLELGDSALYFCASSGQGNGEAFFGQGTRLTVV.

The J gene is TRBJ1-2, the V gene TRBV5-1; TRBD1 matches at 7 bases. With V trimmed by 4 bases and J by 4 bases, 4 bases remained unmatched. The CDR3 totals 13 residues. Germline V gene lookup returns CDR1 SGHRS and CDR2 YFSETQ. The CDR3 bases are TGCGCCAGCAGCCTTGGGACAGTCTATGGCTACACCTTC. Translation gives CASSLGTVYGYTF.

The genes are TRBV6-2 or TRBV6-3 and TRBJ2-1; 8 positions agree with TRBD2. The CDR3 extends over 15 amino acids. Germline lookup yields CDR1 MNHEY and CDR2 SVGEGT. J was trimmed by 0 bases and V by 5 bases; bases with no gene match: 3. The CDR3 DNA is TGTGCCAGCAGTAAGCGGGGGAGCTCCTACAATGAGCAGTTCTTC. The encoded protein is CASSKRGSSYNEQFF.

This clone was counted between two and nine times. The genes are TRBV10-3 and TRBJ1-5; tentatively, D is TRBD1 (5 bases). V was clipped by 11 bases and J by 6 bases, with 23 bases between them. The CDR3 runs 15 residues. Per germline, CDR1 ENHRY and CDR2 SYGVKD. The CDR3 region has the DNA TGTGCCTCCGCCGCCGCCCAGGGAGGATTTCAGCCCCAGCATTTT. Translating it yields CASAAAQGGFQPQHF.

On this clone itself: An end of the junction differs from the germline gene, which may be a read error. The chain is built from TRBV7-2 and TRBJ1-1; D is perhaps TRBD1 (5 bases). In germline, CDR1 is SGHTA, CDR2 FQGNSA. The CDR3 has 13 amino acids. In nucleotides, the CDR3 is TGTGCCAGCAGCTTAGACAGGAACGCTGAAGCTTTCTTT. This codes for CASSLDRNAEAFF.

This rearrangement joins TRBV10-3 to TRBJ2-1; 8 bases agree with TRBD2. Trimming at V came to 7 bases and at J to 6 bases, leaving 8 bases not matched to a gene. The CDR3 length is 14 residues. CDR1 is ENHRY, CDR2 SYGVKD, per germline. Written as DNA, the CDR3 is TGTGCCATCACGGCGGGACTAGGAGGCAATGAGCAGTTCTTC. This encodes CAITAGLGGNEQFF.

This clone was recorded a few times. In DNA, the CDR3 is TGTGCCAGCTCGGGACTAGCGGGGAGGGAGCAGTACTTC. This sequence encodes CASSGLAGREQYF. This rearrangement joins TRBV19 to TRBJ2-7; the match to TRBD2 covers 13 bases. The CDR3 is 13 residues long. Unmatched junction bases numbered 6, after V lost 9 bases and J lost 7 bases. Germline values: CDR1 LNHDA, CDR2 SQIVND (reference sequence).

The rearrangement joins TRBV15 to TRBJ2-5; 11 positions agree with TRBD2. The trim removed 5 bases at V and 7 bases at J, leaving 9 bases unmatched. Germline assignment: CDR1 LNHNV and CDR2 YYDKDF (reference sequence). The CDR3 spans 15 residues. The chain's CDR3 is CATSSRDSGGVTQYF. CDR3 sequence (DNA): TGTGCCACCAGCTCCCGCGATAGCGGGGGGGTGACCCAGTACTTC.

The V and J genes are TRBV28 and TRBJ2-7; the match to TRBD1 covers 9 bases. J was trimmed by 2 bases and V by 5 bases; bases with no gene match: 7. This CDR3 has 15 amino acids. Per the germline V gene, CDR1 is MDHEN and CDR2 is SYDVKM. CDR3 protein: CASSLGQGYTYEQYF. The CDR3 DNA is TGTGCCAGCAGTCTAGGACAGGGGTATACCTACGAGCAGTACTTC.

This clone was seen once. This CDR3 reads CASSYPLPAGNTEAFF. CDR3 in DNA: TGTGCCAGCAGTTACCCCCTCCCCGCGGGGAACACTGAAGCTTTCTTT. This chain joins TRBV28 and TRBJ1-1; D is undetermined. The ends were cut back, 4 bases at V and 1 base at J, with 16 bases in the middle. Germline V gene data show CDR1 as MDHEN and CDR2 as SYDVKM. The CDR3 has 16 amino acids.

The chain carries TRBV13 and TRBJ2-3, with a tentative D call TRBD2 (6 bases). V was cut by 4 bases and J by 0 bases, with 14 bases left in between. The CDR3 has 16 residues. Germline CDR1 PRHDT, CDR2 FYEKMQ (reference sequence). CDR3 region: CASSSRRLASTDTQYF. CDR3 bases: TGTGCCAGCAGCTCCCGACGTCTAGCGAGCACAGATACGCAGTATTTT.

This chain joins TRBV19 and TRBJ2-1; maybe TRBD1 (6 bases). CDR1 is LNHDA and CDR2 is SQIVND in the germline V gene (reference sequence). The CDR3 is 14 residues long. With 9 bases removed from V and 4 bases from J, the gap between germline ends came to 16 bases. CDR3 sequence reads: CASGRQERYNEQFF. CDR3 DNA sequence: TGTGCCAGCGGTCGACAGGAGCGATACAATGAGCAGTTCTTC.

V is TRBV4-2 and J is TRBJ2-3, with TRBD2 identical over 9 bases. CDR1 is LGHNA, CDR2 YNFKEQ, per germline. The J segment lost 5 bases and the V segment lost 5 bases, leaving 11 bases of the junction unmatched. CDR3 length: 16 amino acids. CDR3 region: CASSSLSGLAKDTQYF. In nucleotides, the CDR3 is TGTGCCAGCAGCTCTTTGAGTGGACTAGCGAAAGATACGCAGTATTTT.